This TCR beta chain was observed in a study of blood T cell repertoires in COVID-19. Across the whole study: Italy, Spain and the United States were the sources of the convalescent and acute COVID-19 samples. From T cells, B-cell-depleted T cells, or PBMCs came the material, which was cDNA or gDNA.

Original data processing: Reference gene primer amplification in the assay estimated nucleated cell counts. Assay: immunoSEQ multiplex PCR; the TCRdb copy retains only in-frame clones and omits some. Clone size and the V and J calls come from that table; the DNA yielded D and trimming. This sample has about 140,000 clones, with over 60% found just once. The receptor's source is a woman aged 50 to 65 with active or convalescent COVID-19. The sequencing input was peripheral blood.

This chain's CDR3 is CAGTQGDRGTGELFF. The CDR3, as DNA: TGTGCCGGGACTCAGGGGGACAGGGGCACCGGGGAGCTGTTTTTT. The rearrangement links TRBV30 to TRBJ2-2; 10 nucleotides align to TRBD1. From germline, CDR1 is GTSNPN and CDR2 SVGIG (reference sequence). The CDR3 consists of 15 residues. Trimming at V came to 8 bases and at J to 4 bases, leaving 10 bases not matched to a gene.